This T cell receptor (beta chain) is drawn from a study of monozygotic twins with inflammatory bowel disease. TCRdb reanalyzed the 5' RACE reads, giving one entry per CDR3 protein sequence and no DNA. The repertoire shows under 200,000 distinct CDR3 sequences; the top ten hold about 2.7%. This CDR3 spans 17 amino acids. Germline CDR1 reads SGHTA; CDR2 reads FQGTGA. This sequence originates from a human donor with ulcerative colitis or Crohn's disease, or a healthy co-twin of an affected twin (not recorded which). Material for sequencing was blood. The rearrangement joins TRBV7-3 to TRBJ2-3; TCRdb lists TRBD2, though no DNA is available to test this call. CDR3 protein: CASSPQSSGTSTDTQYF.